The entry below gives a single T cell receptor (beta chain) sequence along with its context. The CDR3 loop spans 17 amino acids. Germline CDR1 MNHEY, CDR2 SVGAGI. Trimming at V came to 4 bases and at J to 7 bases, leaving 12 bases not matched to a gene. This sample stems from a study of T cells after yellow fever vaccination. Findings of the study overall: The study re-detected most primary-vaccination clones after the booster (around 96% CD4, just over 85% CD8). Few clonotypes appeared in both CD4 and CD8 compartments.

Template switching by 5'RACE produced TCR cDNA, adding a universal primer site and UMIs. TCRdb ran MiXCR on the 5' RACE reads and lists one entry per CDR3 protein. The sample lists about 45,000 distinct CDR3 sequences; 6.8% were seen once. Sequenced material: CD8+ T cells not binding an NS4B(214-222) dextramer, sorted from PBMCs, taken 45 days after the yellow fever booster vaccination. The V gene is TRBV6-5, the J gene TRBJ1-6; 8 bases are a match to TRBD1. The TCR was taken from a man aged 25 to 40 who received the YFV17D yellow fever vaccine. The chain's CDR3 is CASSSSGQGNLNSPLHF. Written as DNA, the CDR3 is TGTGCCAGCAGTTCCTCCGGACAGGGAAACTTGAATTCACCCCTCCACTTT.